A selection of T cell receptor beta chains follows, all from one sample in a study of cytomegalovirus exposure and HLA in healthy donors. The table came from immunoSEQ multiplex PCR; TCRdb's copy has only in-frame clones and leaves some out. The sample records 300,000 to 400,000 clones, around 90% being singletons. Sequenced input: PBMCs. These receptors came from a man aged 25-40 years in good health and CMV-seronegative. The CDR3 runs from the conserved cysteine through the conserved F or W.

>TRBV5-6|TRBJ2-2
CASYLQGAGELFF
>TRBV11-2|TRBJ2-7
CASSWGQGAGNEQYF
>TRBV7-6|TRBJ1-5
CASSPTGFGNQPQHF
>TRBV5-6|TRBJ2-3
CASRRTSGGTDTQYF
>TRBV5-4|TRBJ2-7
CASSTGQGGYEQYF
>TRBV29-1|TRBJ1-1
CSVGRENTEAFF
>TRBV7-2|TRBJ1-6
CASSLVGSSYNSPLHF
>TRBV5-1|TRBJ1-6
CASREDRKNSPLHF
>TRBV6-1|TRBJ1-5
CASSLEDSNQPQHF
>TRBV5-6|TRBJ2-3
CASSLGEGMGTDTQYF
>TRBV6-4|TRBJ1-2
CASPDRKNYGYTF
>TRBV5-5|TRBJ2-2
CASSHPSGGATGELFF
>TRBV7-9|TRBJ1-6
CASSFPGQGSSPLHF
>TRBV19|TRBJ2-3
CASSNTEVSTDTQYF
>TRBV18|TRBJ2-7
CASSNRDSPEQYF
>TRBV5-6|TRBJ2-2
CASSLYGTTGELFF
>TRBV19|TRBJ2-5
CASSFRGAGETQYF
>TRBV30|TRBJ1-6
CAWSGNRGKNSPLHF
>TRBV7-9|TRBJ1-1
CASSYRNTEAFF
>TRBV19|TRBJ2-3
CASRGQERTDTQYF
>TRBV9|TRBJ1-1
CASSVPGANTEAFF
>TRBV5-1|TRBJ2-7
CASSLAGQGWYEQYF
>TRBV25-1|TRBJ2-7
CASRGPGQGSYEQYF
>TRBV4-1|TRBJ2-5
CASRRILSGSQETQYF
>TRBV7-9|TRBJ1-2
CASSAFTSNYGYTF
>TRBV10-3|TRBJ1-5
CAISQGQGDQPQHF
>TRBV9|TRBJ2-2
CASSPGRGYTGELFF
>TRBV19|TRBJ1-2
CASRTGTGEDYTF
>TRBV11-2|TRBJ1-5
CASSPGGGNNQPQHF
>TRBV19|TRBJ2-7
CASSIEGWHEQYF
>TRBV5-4|TRBJ2-3
CASSGAGGAGTDTQYF
>TRBV14|TRBJ2-5
CASSQLTRGETQYF